This is a list of T cell receptor beta chains from one sample in a study of blood T cell repertoires in COVID-19. Sequenced by immunoSEQ multiplex PCR; TCRdb stores in-frame clones only, minus some. The sample records fewer than 200,000 clones, 82% being singletons. The specimen was PBMCs or T cells enriched from blood (not recorded which). The receptors derive from a woman aged 55 to 70 with acute COVID-19. Both conserved end residues are part of each CDR3. The order of the fields is V gene, J gene, clone size, D gene, CDR3 protein, CDR3 DNA. D genes are given only for firm matches. Size is stated for part of the rows, as once, few or many counts, or as a class when the clone is expanded.

TRBV14,TRBJ1-1,NA,TRBD1,CASSLGTGALEAFF,TGTGCCAGCAGCTTGGGGACAGGGGCTCTTGAAGCTTTCTTT
TRBV6-5,TRBJ1-1,NA,TRBD1,CASSLQGFPNTEAFF,TGTGCCAGCAGCCTACAGGGGTTCCCCAACACTGAAGCTTTCTTT
TRBV7-6,TRBJ1-1,NA,NA,CASSLDSPTEAFF,TGTGCCAGCAGCCTGGACAGTCCCACTGAAGCTTTCTTT
TRBV9,TRBJ1-1,NA,TRBD1,CASSVAGQMNTEAFF,TGTGCCAGCAGCGTAGCGGGACAGATGAACACTGAAGCTTTCTTT
TRBV3-1/TRBV3-2,TRBJ1-3,NA,NA,CASTQTEGESGNTIYF,TGTGCCAGCACGCAGACCGAGGGGGAGTCTGGAAACACCATATATTTT
TRBV28,TRBJ1-2,NA,NA,CASSLLAGGRNYGYTF,TGTGCCAGCAGTCTACTGGCGGGGGGCAGAAACTATGGCTACACCTTC
TRBV5-4,TRBJ2-7,NA,TRBD1,CASHAAGTGSEDEQYF,TGTGCCAGCCATGCGGCGGGGACAGGCTCCGAGGACGAGCAGTACTTC
TRBV27,TRBJ1-2,NA,NA,CASSSGTAYGYTF,TGTGCCAGCAGTTCGGGGACTGCTTATGGCTACACCTTC
TRBV18,TRBJ1-6,NA,TRBD1,CASSKRTGDNSPLHF,TGTGCCAGCTCAAAAAGGACAGGGGATAATTCACCCCTCCACTTT
TRBV7-9,TRBJ2-3,once,TRBD2,CASPHVAGAEGGTDTQYF,TGTGCCAGCCCCCATGTGGCGGGAGCGGAAGGAGGCACAGATACGCAGTATTTT
TRBV30,TRBJ1-1,once,NA,CAWSVILRPTRGTEAFF,TGTGCCTGGAGTGTAATCCTTCGCCCCACACGGGGCACTGAAGCTTTCTTT
TRBV4-2,TRBJ1-5,few,TRBD1,CASSQAQGGSNQPQHF,TGTGCCAGCAGCCAAGCTCAGGGGGGTAGCAATCAGCCCCAGCATTTT
TRBV10-2,TRBJ1-4,few,NA,CASSDSRYGEKLFF,TGCGCCAGCAGTGATTCGCGCTATGGTGAAAAACTGTTTTTT
TRBV7-6,TRBJ2-3,NA,TRBD2,CASSLSGGGDTQYF,TGTGCCAGCAGCTTAAGCGGGGGAGGGGATACGCAGTATTTT
TRBV7-2,TRBJ1-4,NA,TRBD1,CASSPTTGGLGKLFF,TGTGCCAGCAGCCCCACGACAGGGGGACTCGGAAAACTGTTTTTT
TRBV19,TRBJ1-5,NA,TRBD1,CASSMDRGGDSNQPQHF,TGTGCCAGTAGTATGGACAGGGGGGGAGATAGCAATCAGCCCCAGCATTTT
TRBV19,TRBJ1-5,few,NA,CASSIQGWQPQHF,TGTGCCAGTAGTATCCAGGGTTGGCAGCCCCAGCATTTT
TRBV18,TRBJ2-2,NA,TRBD1,CASSPAFGTGDTGELFF,TGTGCCAGCTCACCAGCATTTGGTACAGGGGACACCGGGGAGCTGTTTTTT
TRBV5-1,TRBJ2-2,NA,TRBD2,CASSLSASGNTGELFF,TGCGCCAGCAGCTTGTCGGCTAGCGGAAACACCGGGGAGCTGTTTTTT
TRBV4-1,TRBJ2-3,NA,NA,CASSQDLLAEITDTQYF,TGCGCCAGCAGCCAAGATCTACTAGCAGAGATCACAGATACGCAGTATTTT
TRBV4-3,TRBJ2-1,NA,NA,CASSQALSHPLYNEQFF,TGCGCCAGCAGCCAAGCTCTTAGCCATCCCTTATACAATGAGCAGTTCTTC
TRBV5-6,TRBJ2-2,NA,TRBD2,CASSLALAGARELFF,TGTGCCAGCAGCTTGGCACTAGCGGGAGCCCGGGAGCTGTTTTTT
TRBV3-1/TRBV3-2,TRBJ2-2,few,TRBD1,CASSRDRVFNTGELFF,TGTGCCAGCAGCCGGGACAGGGTATTCAACACCGGGGAGCTGTTTTTT
TRBV11-2,TRBJ2-2,NA,TRBD2,CASSLVTGGTGELFF,TGTGCCAGCAGCTTAGTAACGGGGGGCACCGGGGAGCTGTTTTTT
TRBV2,TRBJ2-7,many,NA,CASNGLGGLEQYF,TGTGCCAGCAACGGACTAGGGGGACTCGAGCAGTACTTC
TRBV19,TRBJ2-7,NA,NA,CASSKTDRPPYEQYF,TGTGCCAGTAGTAAAACAGACAGGCCCCCCTACGAGCAGTACTTC
TRBV27,TRBJ1-1,NA,TRBD1,CASSFRQGNTEAFF,TGTGCCAGCAGTTTTAGACAGGGGAACACTGAAGCTTTCTTT
TRBV10-3,TRBJ2-1,NA,NA,CAISEGRGFSDEQFF,TGTGCCATCAGTGAAGGCAGGGGTTTTAGTGATGAGCAGTTCTTC
TRBV5-1,TRBJ1-6,few,NA,CASSLTDLNSPLHF,TGCGCCAGCAGCTTGACAGACCTTAATTCACCCCTCCACTTT
TRBV6-2/TRBV6-3,TRBJ2-1,NA,TRBD1,CASSYYGTGNSWDEQFF,TGTGCCAGCAGTTATTACGGGACAGGGAATTCGTGGGATGAGCAGTTCTTC
TRBV12-5,TRBJ2-7,NA,TRBD2,CASGSGREERPYEQYF,TGTGCTAGTGGTTCGGGGAGGGAGGAGCGGCCCTACGAGCAGTACTTC
TRBV6-4,TRBJ2-6,NA,NA,CASSPQGSGANVLTF,TGTGCCAGCAGTCCCCAGGGTTCCGGGGCCAACGTCCTGACTTTC
TRBV19,TRBJ2-2,few,NA,CASSITGAGELFF,TGTGCCAGTAGTATTACGGGGGCCGGGGAGCTGTTTTTT
TRBV28,TRBJ1-2,NA,NA,CASSSVPTGVRGYTF,TGTGCCAGCAGCTCCGTCCCCACAGGAGTCAGGGGCTACACCTTC
TRBV5-4,TRBJ1-1,NA,NA,CASSPGGVMNTEAFF,TGTGCCAGCAGCCCGGGGGGGGTCATGAACACTGAAGCTTTCTTT
TRBV18,TRBJ2-3,NA,NA,CASSPRTFSSTDTQYF,TGTGCCAGCTCACCTAGGACATTCTCTAGCACAGATACGCAGTATTTT
TRBV27,TRBJ2-7,NA,TRBD2,CASSTPGLVPLHEQYF,TGTGCCAGCAGTACACCTGGACTAGTCCCCCTCCACGAGCAGTACTTC
TRBV7-2,TRBJ1-1,NA,NA,CASSTGRGTEAFF,TGTGCCAGCAGCACCGGGAGGGGAACTGAAGCTTTCTTT
TRBV6-5,TRBJ2-5,NA,NA,CASTQGLMGETQYF,TGTGCCAGCACCCAGGGACTCATGGGGGAGACCCAGTACTTC
TRBV9,TRBJ1-1,NA,NA,CASSTRFSGGNTEAFF,TGTGCCAGCAGCACCCGATTTTCGGGGGGGAACACTGAAGCTTTCTTT
TRBV19,TRBJ1-1,NA,TRBD1,CASSSGQGAEAFF,TGTGCCAGTAGCTCGGGACAGGGCGCTGAAGCTTTCTTT
TRBV7-2,TRBJ2-1,NA,TRBD1,CASSLDRGPYNEQFF,TGTGCCAGCAGCTTAGACAGGGGCCCCTACAATGAGCAGTTCTTC
TRBV6-5,TRBJ2-5,NA,NA,CASSLIQGFVETQYF,TGTGCCAGCAGTTTGATCCAGGGGTTCGTTGAGACCCAGTACTTC
TRBV19,TRBJ1-2,NA,NA,CASSSNRAWGYTF,TGTGCCAGTAGTAGTAACAGGGCCTGGGGCTACACCTTC
TRBV19,TRBJ1-3,NA,NA,CASRKQVTGNTIYF,TGTGCCAGTAGAAAACAGGTCACTGGAAACACCATATATTTT
TRBV13,TRBJ2-1,NA,TRBD2,CASSLDPPLRGRANEQFF,TGTGCCAGCAGCTTGGATCCCCCCCTCCGCGGGAGGGCAAATGAGCAGTTCTTC
TRBV6-5,TRBJ1-2,NA,NA,CASSPLQGPNYGYTF,TGTGCCAGCAGTCCACTCCAGGGGCCGAACTATGGCTACACCTTC
TRBV7-9,TRBJ2-7,NA,NA,CASSPRPYYEQYF,TGTGCCAGCAGCCCCCGTCCCTACTACGAGCAGTACTTC
TRBV20-1,TRBJ2-3,once,NA,CSARAADTQYF,TGCAGTGCTAGGGCCGCAGATACGCAGTATTTT
TRBV11-2,TRBJ2-3,NA,NA,CASSLAPQRRQYF,TGTGCCAGCAGCTTAGCACCCCAGCGGAGGCAGTATTTT
TRBV30,TRBJ1-1,NA,NA,CAWATGTEAFF,TGTGCCTGGGCGACAGGTACTGAAGCTTTCTTT
TRBV27,TRBJ1-6,NA,NA,CASRRTPTGTPLHF,TGTGCCAGCAGAAGAACACCGACGGGAACACCCCTCCACTTT
TRBV7-2,TRBJ1-1,NA,NA,CASSLFGGDTEAFF,TGTGCCAGCAGCTTATTTGGGGGGGACACTGAAGCTTTCTTT
TRBV4-1,TRBJ2-5,NA,TRBD2,CASSQERGRGGINQETQYF,TGCGCCAGCAGCCAAGAAAGGGGACGCGGGGGGATAAATCAAGAGACCCAGTACTTC
TRBV5-1,TRBJ1-6,NA,TRBD1,CASRFPGQFNSPLHF,TGCGCCAGCAGATTCCCGGGACAGTTTAATTCACCCCTCCACTTT